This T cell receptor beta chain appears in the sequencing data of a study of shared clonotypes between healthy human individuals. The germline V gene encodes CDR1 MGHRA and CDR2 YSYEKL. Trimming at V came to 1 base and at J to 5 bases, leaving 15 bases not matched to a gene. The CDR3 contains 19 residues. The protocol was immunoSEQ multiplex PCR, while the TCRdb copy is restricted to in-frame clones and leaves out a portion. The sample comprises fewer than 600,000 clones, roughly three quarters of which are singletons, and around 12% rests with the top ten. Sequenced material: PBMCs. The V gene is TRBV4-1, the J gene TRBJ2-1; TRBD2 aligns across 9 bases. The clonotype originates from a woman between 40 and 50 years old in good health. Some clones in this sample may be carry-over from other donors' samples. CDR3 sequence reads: CASSQGGGRARGTNNEQFF. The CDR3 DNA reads TGCGCCAGCAGCCAAGGGGGCGGGAGGGCCAGGGGAACGAACAATGAGCAGTTCTTC.